Listed here are 25 T cell receptor beta chains from one sample, sequenced in a study of T-cell memory formation after mild COVID-19. TCRdb passed the 5' RACE reads through MiXCR, listing each CDR3 protein once. The sample lists fewer than 95,000 distinct CDR3 sequences; 10% to 15% were seen once. The specimen sequenced was PBMCs or a T cell subset sorted from them (not recorded which). These TCRs come from an adult woman who had mild COVID-19 (a few samples of this study predate the infection). Cell type and time point are not known.

The chain is built from TRBV29-1 and TRBJ2-5; D ambiguous. The germline gives CDR1 SQVTM, CDR2 ANQGSEA. Trimming took 5 bases from V and 5 from J, leaving 15 bases between them. This CDR3 has 13 amino acids. The CDR3: CSVKGPGWETQYF. CDR3 sequence (DNA): TGCAGCGTTAAAGGCCCAGGATGGGAGACCCAGTACTTC.

This clonotype was counted between two and nine times. The gene calls are TRBV7-9 and TRBJ2-1, with 7 bases lining up with TRBD2. Trimming took 4 bases from V and 8 from J; bases not matched to a gene: 5. The CDR3 is 13 residues long. Germline lookup yields CDR1 SEHNR and CDR2 FQNEAQ (reference sequence). The CDR3 nucleotides are TGTGCCAGCAGCTCTAGCGGTATTGATGAGCAGTTCTTC. Its translation: CASSSSGIDEQFF.

This clonotype was seen at least ten times. The J gene is TRBJ2-2, the V gene TRBV6-5; the match to TRBD2 covers 10 bases. Germline V gene data show CDR1 as MNHEY and CDR2 as SVGAGI. There are 15 residues in the CDR3. The V and J ends lost 2 bases and 5 bases, in that order; junction bases with no gene match: 2. This CDR3 is CASSYQREGTGELFF. In DNA, the CDR3 is TGTGCCAGCAGTTACCAGCGGGAGGGGACCGGGGAGCTGTTTTTT.

This chain links TRBV27 with TRBJ2-1, with unresolved D. The CDR3 loop spans 14 amino acids. CDR1 and CDR2 (germline): MNHEY, SMNVEV (reference sequence). Trimming took 0 bases from V and 5 from J, leaving 8 bases between them. Here the CDR3 DNA reads TGTGCCAGCAGTTTATCAGGTGATGACAATGAGCAGTTCTTC. This sequence encodes CASSLSGDDNEQFF.

CDR3 nucleotides: TGTGCCAGCAGCTTGCCCGGATCGGGTCTCACAGATACGCAGTATTTT. This encodes CASSLPGSGLTDTQYF. J is TRBJ2-3 and V is TRBV5-6, with D uncertain. V lost 1 base, J lost 2 bases, and 14 bases lay in between. Germline CDR1 and CDR2: SGHDT and YYEEEE. The CDR3 has 16 residues.

This clonotype occurred a few times. V gene TRBV25-1 combines with J gene TRBJ1-1; maybe TRBD1 (6 bases). Germline V gene sequence: CDR1 MGHDK, CDR2 SYGVNS. V was shortened by 6 bases and J by 0 bases, with 14 bases between the two germline ends. This CDR3 comprises 15 residues. For the CDR3, the DNA is TGTGCCAGCAGACAGGGAGGGGAGATGAACACTGAAGCTTTCTTT. It codes for CASRQGGEMNTEAFF.

This clonotype was seen only a few times. The chain recombines TRBV6-5 with TRBJ2-7; the match to TRBD1 covers 8 bases. The V gene end was trimmed by 6 bases and the J gene end by 4 bases; junction bases not matched to a gene: 14. The CDR3 has 16 residues. Germline assignment: CDR1 MNHEY and CDR2 SVGAGI. The CDR3 DNA is TGTGCCAGCAGCCTTTCCCAGGGGGCGGTTGCTTACGAGCAGTACTTC. Encoded protein: CASSLSQGAVAYEQYF.

In this sample, this clonotype turned up a few times. V and J are TRBV12-3 or TRBV12-4 and TRBJ2-3; 8 bases fit TRBD1. Trimming cost V 6 bases and J 5 bases; bases outside gene matches: 4. The CDR3 contains 13 residues. The CDR3: CASSRTGQDTQYF. CDR3 sequence (DNA): TGTGCCAGCAGCCGGACAGGGCAAGATACGCAGTATTTT.

This clonotype has a count of ten or more. This rearrangement joins TRBV4-2 to TRBJ2-7, with 9 bases matching TRBD1. CDR3 length equals 18 residues. The germline V gene encodes CDR1 LGHNA and CDR2 YNFKEQ. V shed 0 bases, J shed 5 bases, and the junction held 14 bases outside the gene matches. CDR3 bases: TGTGCCAGCAGCCAAGATATAAACTTAAGGACAGGGGCAAACGAGCAGTACTTC. It encodes CASSQDINLRTGANEQYF.

This clonotype turned up a few times. The chain couples TRBV7-9 to TRBJ2-1; 7 nucleotides agree with TRBD1. J lost 6 bases, V lost 5 bases, and 7 bases had no gene match. The CDR3 sequence is 14 residues long. The germline CDR1 and CDR2 sequences are SEHNR and FQNEAQ (reference sequence). Here the CDR3 reads CASSRGDSPNEQFF. The CDR3 coding sequence is TGTGCCAGCAGCCGTGGGGACAGTCCCAATGAGCAGTTCTTC.

The V gene is TRBV24-1, the J gene TRBJ1-2; 12 positions agree with TRBD1. V shed 9 bases, J shed 7 bases, and the junction held 5 bases outside the gene matches. CDR1 is KGHDR, CDR2 SFDVKD, per germline. This CDR3 contains 13 residues. CDR3 protein: CATFGTGGAGYTF. DNA of the CDR3: TGTGCCACCTTCGGGACAGGGGGCGCTGGCTACACCTTC.

V is TRBV11-2 and J is TRBJ2-5; 8 positions match TRBD2. CDR1 and CDR2 (germline): SGHAT, FQNNGV. V gave up 3 bases and J gave up 5 bases; unmatched junction bases: 5. CDR3 length: 14 residues. In DNA, the CDR3 is TGTGCCAGCAGCTTTGAGCGGGAGCGGGAGACCCAGTACTTC. Protein product: CASSFERERETQYF.

This chain joins TRBV11-2 and TRBJ2-2; D is ambiguous. Deletions cut 6 bases from V and 1 base from J, with 6 bases between. The CDR3 has 13 amino acids. CDR1 and CDR2 from the germline V gene are SGHAT and FQNNGV. The CDR3 nucleotides are TGTGCCAGCAGAATCTGGAACACCGGGGAGCTGTTTTTT. This encodes CASRIWNTGELFF.

This clonotype has more than one count but fewer than ten. This sequence joins TRBV6-1 and TRBJ2-7; D call uncertain. This CDR3 is 13 amino acids long. The V gene's germline CDR1 is MNHNS and CDR2 SASEGT. The V end was cut by 3 bases, the J end by 0 bases, with 6 bases between. In DNA, the CDR3 is TGTGCCAGCAGTGATTGGGTCTCCTACGAGCAGTACTTC. Translation gives CASSDWVSYEQYF.

In this sample, this clonotype turned up a few times. The rearrangement uses TRBV20-1 and TRBJ1-1, with D unclear. The CDR3 spans 11 residues. The germline V gene has CDR1 DFQATT and CDR2 SNEGSKA (reference sequence). Between the trimmed V and J ends, which lost 3 bases and 3 bases, there was a span of 5 bases. CDR3 nucleotide sequence: TGCAGTGCTAGCTCCTACACTGAAGCTTTCTTT. It yields the protein CSASSYTEAFF.

This clonotype has more than one count but fewer than ten. The genes are TRBV30 and TRBJ2-1, with D tentatively TRBD2 (6 bases). The length of the CDR3 is 14 residues. Trimming removed 4 bases from V and 8 bases from J, with 18 bases in between. CDR1 is GTSNPN and CDR2 is SVGIG in the germline V gene (reference sequence). The CDR3 here is CAWTMGPGEDEQFF. The CDR3 coding sequence is TGTGCCTGGACCATGGGACCTGGGGAGGATGAGCAGTTCTTC.

The genes are TRBV15 and TRBJ2-5; D possibly corresponds to TRBD2 (6 bases). V gave up 3 bases and J gave up 1 base, with 9 bases separating them. Germline-derived CDR1 and CDR2 are LNHNV and YYDKDF (reference sequence). This CDR3 comprises 14 residues. CDR3 DNA: TGTGCCACCAGCAGGGGGCGGGGCCAAGAGACCCAGTACTTC. Its protein product is CATSRGRGQETQYF.

This clonotype was counted a few times. The rearrangement uses TRBV6-5 and TRBJ2-1; D unresolved. Per the germline V gene, CDR1 is MNHEY and CDR2 is SVGAGI. The V end was cut by 0 bases, the J end by 8 bases, with 14 bases between. The CDR3 is 15 amino acids. CDR3 amino acids: CASSYSIIGPDEQFF. The DNA of the CDR3 is TGTGCCAGCAGTTACTCGATAATTGGGCCGGATGAGCAGTTCTTC.

The sample holds a few counts of this clonotype. The CDR3 loop reads CATSDLSAGGRGDTQYF. CDR3 sequence (DNA): TGTGCCACCAGTGATTTGTCAGCGGGAGGGCGGGGAGATACGCAGTATTTT. The chain recombines TRBV24-1 with TRBJ2-3; 10 bases fit TRBD2. V lost 0 bases and J lost 5; bases outside the gene matches: 7. The CDR3 extends over 17 amino acids. Germline-derived CDR1 and CDR2 are KGHDR and SFDVKD.

This chain joins TRBV7-2 and TRBJ2-2, with 12 bases aligning to TRBD2. The germline gives CDR1 SGHTA, CDR2 FQGNSA. CDR3 length: 16 amino acids. With V trimmed by 3 bases and J by 3 bases, 2 bases remained unmatched. CDR3 bases: TGTGCCAGCAGCTTCCTAGCGGGAGGGTACACCGGGGAGCTGTTTTTT. This encodes CASSFLAGGYTGELFF.

The chain uses TRBV29-1 and TRBJ2-7; possibly TRBD1 for D (6 bases). Trimming pared 7 bases from V and 5 bases from J, leaving 24 bases between. The CDR3 sequence is 15 residues long. Germline V lookup: CDR1 SQVTM, CDR2 ANQGSEA. The CDR3 sequence: CSARGELGQRNEQYF. CDR3 in DNA: TGCAGCGCCCGGGGAGAGCTGGGACAACGGAACGAGCAGTACTTC.

The chain has TRBV5-1 and TRBJ2-3, with TRBD2 as a possible D gene (5 bases). V shed 0 bases and J shed 2 bases, with 16 bases lying between them. The CDR3 extends over 17 amino acids. Germline CDR1 is SGHRS and CDR2 is YFSETQ. The CDR3, as DNA: TGCGCCAGCAGCTTGGCCGGGCGGGCCGGATTCACAGATACGCAGTATTTT. Its translation: CASSLAGRAGFTDTQYF.

This clonotype has just a few counts. The chain uses TRBV15 and TRBJ1-2; a possible D gene is TRBD1 (6 bases). The CDR3 is made up of 18 amino acids. The V end lost 0 bases, the J end lost 3 bases, and 20 bases lay between the germline ends. Germline assignment: CDR1 LNHNV and CDR2 YYDKDF (reference sequence). This CDR3 reads CATSRDRQGRVLYYGYTF. DNA of the CDR3: TGTGCCACCAGCAGAGATCGGCAGGGGAGGGTCCTCTACTATGGCTACACCTTC.

This chain links TRBV28 with TRBJ2-2, with 7 nucleotides matching TRBD1. The germline V gene has CDR1 MDHEN and CDR2 SYDVKM. V was clipped by 10 bases and J by 6 bases; unmatched bases: 11. This CDR3 has 14 residues. In DNA, the CDR3 is TGTGCCACCAGGGGGTTTCGGGATGCCGGGGAGCTGTTTTTT. Translating gives CATRGFRDAGELFF.

This rearrangement joins TRBV20-1 to TRBJ2-5, with D unclear. The V and J ends lost 3 bases and 2 bases respectively, with 22 bases between them. The CDR3 length is 17 residues. Germline V gene sequence: CDR1 DFQATT, CDR2 SNEGSKA (reference sequence). CDR3 sequence reads: CSASNPPGSETQETQYF. The DNA of the CDR3 is TGCAGTGCTAGTAATCCCCCGGGTTCAGAAACTCAAGAGACCCAGTACTTC.